This TCR beta chain is from a study of cytomegalovirus exposure and HLA in healthy donors. Study-level background: The 120 validation repertoires matched the 500 to 750 first-cohort repertoires in platform, a later analysis reported. Study-wide findings and caveats: Subsequent analysis found a tendency for first-cohort TCR clusters to co-occur within the 120 or so validation repertoires. The study flagged roughly 150 TCR beta chains as cytomegalovirus-associated.

This CDR3 is 14 amino acids long. Looked up from germline, CDR1 is SGHTA and CDR2 is FQGNSA. V gave up 3 bases and J gave up 16 bases, with 22 bases separating them. On this clone: Its cognate antigen is unknown.

From the approximately 120-subject validation cohort, which was separate from the roughly 670-subject first cohort, the donors were drawn. Clones were read by immunoSEQ multiplex PCR, and TCRdb kept only the in-frame ones, dropping some. The table lists about 140,000 clones, about nine tenths of them singletons, with about 0.7% in the top ten. Sequenced material: PBMCs. The TCR comes from a man aged 18 to 30 in good health and CMV-seronegative. J is TRBJ1-5 and V is TRBV7-2, with D unclear. The CDR3 here is CASSFINNEVPSHF. Here the CDR3 DNA reads TGTGCCAGCAGCTTCATTAATAACGAGGTCCCTTCCCATTTT.